This T cell receptor (beta chain) was found in a study of read filtering for tumor transcriptome and immune sequencing (dated by TCRdb to 2018 to 2021). Regarding the research as a whole: The cohort had around 16 male and roughly 14 female patients with a mean age of about 71 years, ranging from roughly 45 to 85. The study compared TCR repertoires from targeted immune repertoire sequencing and bulk whole-transcriptome sequencing run on the same bone marrow samples. Whole-transcriptome libraries were prepared with the TruSeq RNA Access Library Prep Kit after DNase treatment. By revised international staging, under 10 patients were R-ISS I, some 16 were R-ISS II and over five were R-ISS III. One of the main goals was to work out a read-filtering strategy for immune repertoire data, in particular whether clonotypes backed by only a single read should be removed. Per sample, about 4.05 to 10.27 million TCR-region mapped reads were obtained with IR-seq, compared with only about 80 to 1,400 with RNA-seq.

This clonotype was seen more than once but under ten times. It has no known antigen specificity. No base quality values were provided; no much bigger clone lies one nucleotide off. V is pruned by 3 bases and J by 6 bases, leaving 3 bases of the junction without a gene match. Per the germline V gene, SGHRS is the CDR1 and YFSETQ is the CDR2. CDR3 length: 14 amino acids, cysteine to phenylalanine. Only the CDR3 DNA stays, 42 bases, in frame from base 1. Every patient had bone marrow sampled at the time of active disease. Ficoll-Hypaque density gradient centrifugation was used to isolate the bone marrow mononuclear cells. To remove myeloma plasma cells, the cells were labeled with CD138 magnetic microbeads on a MACS separator, and CD138-negative cells were then collected by negative selection. Flow cytometry on an Attune NxT with CD138 antibodies was used to check the purity of the isolated cells. Total RNA was extracted with TRIzol reagent and quantified with a NanoDrop spectrophotometer. For each patient, paired RNA-seq and IR-seq were run on the CD138-negative bone marrow sample from that patient.

The paper's findings and limits, for the study overall: Rather than purified T cells, the sorted CD138-negative fraction was a mixed bone marrow immune population. In IR-seq, about 82% of clonotypes but 3.5% to 4% of total reads were represented by single-read clonotypes, whereas in RNA-seq, approximately 70% of clonotypes and about 46% of reads were represented by single-read clonotypes. Clonotypes were captured by IR-seq at much higher depth and more reliably than by RNA-seq, and smaller IR-seq throughput was sufficient for identification of most shared clonotypes. The correlation between IR-seq and RNA-seq shared clonotype proportions rose when single-read clonotypes were removed.

The Immunoverse kit was used to build TCR libraries from around 420 ng RNA, with molecular barcoded adaptors covering alpha/delta and beta/gamma chains. TCR library preparation was performed with the same RNA that was used for transcriptome sequencing. TCR libraries were sequenced on an Illumina HiSeq 4000 with 2 x 150 cycles. The published analysis was carried out like this. MiXCR aligned TCR reads to human V, D, J and C references and assembled the aligned reads into CDR3 clonotypes, with quality filtering and error correction included. The tcR package in R was used for analysis of clonotype counts and gene usage diversity. Raw mapping reads were checked after the RNA-seq reads had been mapped by STAR aligner version 2.5.3a onto the human GRCh37 genome. To test the effect of sequencing depth on detected clonotypes, IR-seq fastq files were randomly downsampled using Seqtk 1.3. TCRdb redid the processing of the public reads, applying fastp at Q25 and MiXCR, and retained in-frame beta chains. Merged by CDR3 protein, the rows form single entries marked with the most common genes and DNA. TCRdb assigned the V and J calls; the authors' analysis was not used. This sample gives approximately 50,000 distinct CDR3 sequences in total; 20% to 25% of them show up just once. The top ten clones comprise roughly 15% of the sample.

The chain links TRBV5-1 with TRBJ2-7, with TRBD2 matching 13 junction bases. The sample consisted of a population of CD138-negative cells sorted from bone marrow. The cell subset or site label on this specimen signifies: bone marrow mononuclear cells depleted of CD138+ plasma/myeloma cells by negative magnetic selection. This clonotype was sampled from a donor aged 40 or older with multiple myeloma. The DNA sequence is as follows: TGCGCCAGCAGCTCCGGACTAGCGGGAGTCGAGCAGTACTTC. Translated, it gives CASSSGLAGVEQYF.